Each of the 15 T cell receptor beta chains below was sequenced from the same sample in a study of breast tumors, draining lymph nodes, adjacent tissues. TCRdb redid the calling of the multiplex PCR reads with MiXCR, one entry per CDR3 protein. The sample has 290,000 or so distinct CDR3 sequences; around 30% are singletons. Axillary draining lymph nodes of breast cancer patients supplied the node samples. Sequenced sample: axillary lymph node tissue. These receptors originate from a female donor with breast cancer. Some clones in this sample may be carry-over from other donors' samples.

This clonotype came up many times. CDR3 sequence reads: CSASGTSGFYEQYF. Written as DNA, the CDR3 is TGCAGTGCTAGTGGGACTAGCGGATTCTACGAGCAGTACTTC. V and J are TRBV20-1 and TRBJ2-7; 11 positions match TRBD2. V was pared by 3 bases and J by 3 bases, with 4 bases of the junction left unmatched. CDR1 is DFQATT, CDR2 SNEGSKA, per germline (reference sequence). The CDR3 is 14 amino acids.

This clonotype was detected a few times. Since a much larger clone is just one base distant, this may be a read error. The J gene is TRBJ2-1, the V gene TRBV20-1, with TRBD2 matching 7 bases. Germline loops: CDR1 DFQATT, CDR2 SNEGSKA (reference sequence). CDR3 size: 12 residues. CDR3 DNA sequence: TGCAGTGCTAGCGCGGCGGGAGAGGAGCCGTTCTTC. It codes for CSASAAGEEPFF.

In this sample, this clonotype turned up many times. The gene calls are TRBV3-2 and TRBJ2-5. TRBV3-2 is classified as a pseudogene. This CDR3 spans 14 amino acids. The CDR3 DNA reads TGTGCCAGCAGCCCAACAGGGGACCAAGAGACCCAGTACTTC. Translation: CASSPTGDQETQYF.

This clonotype was recorded many times. This rearrangement joins TRBV7-2 to TRBJ2-7; 10 bases map to TRBD1. Germline values: CDR1 SGHTA, CDR2 FQGNSA. The CDR3 covers 14 residues. J gave up 2 bases and V 5 bases, and 3 bases lay outside the gene matches. CDR3 protein: CASSVGTGAYEQYF. The CDR3 DNA reads as TGTGCCAGCAGCGTCGGGACAGGGGCCTACGAGCAGTACTTC.

The CDR3 DNA reads as TGCAGTGCTAGCCGGGCCGCACCCCACAACCAGCCCCAGCATTTT. Encoded protein: CSASRAAPHNQPQHF. The rearrangement joins TRBV20-1 to TRBJ1-5; D is unclear. Germline CDR1 is DFQATT and CDR2 is SNEGSKA (reference sequence). This CDR3 spans 15 amino acids. Trimming shortened V by 3 bases and J by 7 bases, and 19 bases separated the two germline ends.

This clonotype was detected a few times. A read error may be the cause here, since a much bigger clone is one base away. The V and J genes are TRBV12-5 and TRBJ2-1; D possibly corresponds to TRBD1 (5 bases). With 3 bases removed from V and 7 bases from J, the gap between germline ends came to 10 bases. The CDR3 length is 13 residues. CDR1 LGHNT and CDR2 FRNRAP come from the germline V gene. This chain's CDR3 is CASGFWGRNEQFF. CDR3 coding DNA: TGTGCTAGTGGTTTCTGGGGCCGAAATGAGCAGTTCTTC.

This clonotype has ten or more counts. The V call is TRBV7-9, the J call TRBJ1-5; maybe TRBD1 (6 bases). The germline V and J ends were trimmed by 3 bases and 3 bases, with 9 bases remaining between them. From germline, CDR1 is SEHNR and CDR2 FQNEAQ (reference sequence). The CDR3 is made up of 14 amino acids. The CDR3 sequence is CASSFGTTNQPQHF. In DNA form, the CDR3 reads TGTGCCAGCAGCTTCGGGACAACCAATCAGCCCCAGCATTTT.

The rearrangement uses TRBV20-1 and TRBJ2-7; TRBD1 matches 8 bases. Germline CDR1 is DFQATT and CDR2 is SNEGSKA (reference sequence). There are 18 residues in the CDR3. The V segment lost 4 bases and the J segment 3 bases; nucleotides outside the gene matches: 20. CDR3 nucleotides: TGCAGTGCTAATGGTCCTCCGGGACAGGCGACGGCCGACTACGAGCAGTACTTC. Residues: CSANGPPGQATADYEQYF.

Many counts were recorded for this clonotype. This chain uses TRBV9 with TRBJ2-1, with 10 nucleotides matching TRBD2. CDR3 size: 15 residues. Losses at the gene ends were 6 bases for V and 4 bases for J; bases not matched to a gene: 7. The germline gives CDR1 SGDLS, CDR2 YYNGEE. CDR3 in DNA: TGTGCCAGCAACTCAGCGGGAGGGCCTTACAATGAGCAGTTCTTC. Its protein product is CASNSAGGPYNEQFF.

Turning to this clonotype: The DNA is omitted, as the CDR3 cannot be located on it reliably, and the CDR3 follows TCRdb's listing. The chain carries TRBV28 and TRBJ1-5. Germline V CDR1 and CDR2: MDHEN, SYDVKM. From its first to its last residue, the CDR3 has 14 amino acids. The CDR3 sequence is CASILAGSNQPQHF.

In its sample, this clonotype was seen many times. This chain uses TRBV2 with TRBJ2-1; D uncertain. CDR1 is SNHLY and CDR2 is FYNNEI in the germline V gene. With 6 bases removed from V and 0 bases from J, the gap between germline ends came to 6 bases. There are 13 residues in the CDR3. DNA for the CDR3: TGTGCCAGCAGCTCCCCCTCCTACAATGAGCAGTTCTTC. The encoded protein is CASSSPSYNEQFF.

Here the CDR3 DNA reads TGTGCCAGTAGTATCGCTCAGGGCAAAAACATTCAGTACTTC. Amino acids: CASSIAQGKNIQYF. V is TRBV19 and J is TRBJ2-4; weak D call: TRBD1 (5 bases). V was clipped by 3 bases and J by 3 bases, with 9 bases between them. Germline values: CDR1 LNHDA, CDR2 SQIVND (reference sequence). This CDR3 has 14 amino acids.

This clonotype occurred once. This may arise from a read error, as a much more abundant clone is one base away. The chain employs TRBV4-3 and TRBJ2-1; 11 bases agree with TRBD2. Germline V lookup: CDR1 LGHNA, CDR2 YSLEER. CDR3 length equals 17 residues. V gave up 4 bases and J gave up 9 bases; unmatched junction bases: 14. The CDR3: CASSPVARLAGFSEQFF. CDR3 nucleotides: TGCGCCAGCAGCCCTGTGGCTCGACTAGCGGGATTCAGTGAGCAGTTCTTC.

This clonotype has more than one count but fewer than ten. The chain recombines TRBV6-6 with TRBJ2-7, with D perhaps matching TRBD1 or TRBD2 (6 bases each). The CDR3 totals 16 residues. Looked up from germline, CDR1 is MNHNY and CDR2 is SVGAGI (reference sequence). V lost 5 bases and J 0 bases, leaving 17 bases between the germline ends. The CDR3, as DNA: TGTGCCAGCAGTCACGGGGGAGAGGGGGACTCCTACGAGCAGTACTTC. It is translated as CASSHGGEGDSYEQYF.

The chain couples TRBV7-8 to TRBJ1-5, with no clear D. CDR3 length: 16 amino acids. Germline lookup yields CDR1 SGHVS and CDR2 FQNEAQ. V was pared by 1 base and J by 14 bases, with 24 bases between. In nucleotides, the CDR3 is TGTGCCAGCAGCTTAGTTCGAGCGGGAGGCATAAGGAATGAGCATTTT. This sequence encodes CASSLVRAGGIRNEHF.